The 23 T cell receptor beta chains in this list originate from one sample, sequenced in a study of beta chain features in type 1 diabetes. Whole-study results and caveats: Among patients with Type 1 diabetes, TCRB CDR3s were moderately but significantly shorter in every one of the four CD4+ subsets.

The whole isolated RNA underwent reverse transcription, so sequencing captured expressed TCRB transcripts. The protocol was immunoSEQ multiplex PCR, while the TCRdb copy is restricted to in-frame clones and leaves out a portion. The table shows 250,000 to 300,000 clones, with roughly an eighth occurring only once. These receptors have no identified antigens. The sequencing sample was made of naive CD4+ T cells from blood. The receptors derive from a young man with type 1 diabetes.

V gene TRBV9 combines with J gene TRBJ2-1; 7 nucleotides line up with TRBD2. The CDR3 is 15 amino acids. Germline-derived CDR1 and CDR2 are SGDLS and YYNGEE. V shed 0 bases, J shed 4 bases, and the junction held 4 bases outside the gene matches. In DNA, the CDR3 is TGTGCCAGCAGCGTAGCAGCGGGACCTTACAATGAGCAGTTCTTC. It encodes CASSVAAGPYNEQFF. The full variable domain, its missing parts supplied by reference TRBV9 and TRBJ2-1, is DSGVTQTPKHLITATGQRVTLRCSPRSGDLSVYWYQQSLDQGLQFLIQYYNGEERAKGNILERFSAQQFPDLHSELNLSSLELGDSALYFCASSVAAGPYNEQFFGPGTRLTVL.

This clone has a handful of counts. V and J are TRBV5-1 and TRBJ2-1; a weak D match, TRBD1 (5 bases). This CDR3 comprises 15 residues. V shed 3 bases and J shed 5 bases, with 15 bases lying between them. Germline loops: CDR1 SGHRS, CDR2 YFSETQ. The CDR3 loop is CASSSSGSAHNEQFF. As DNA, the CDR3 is TGCGCCAGCAGCTCCTCAGGGTCGGCCCACAATGAGCAGTTCTTC.

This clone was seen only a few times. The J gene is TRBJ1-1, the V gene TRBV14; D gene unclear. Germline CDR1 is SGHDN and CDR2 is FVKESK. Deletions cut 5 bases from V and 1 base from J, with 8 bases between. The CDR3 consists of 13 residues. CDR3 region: CASSAQPNTEAFF. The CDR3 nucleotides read TGTGCCAGCAGCGCACAGCCGAACACTGAAGCTTTCTTT.

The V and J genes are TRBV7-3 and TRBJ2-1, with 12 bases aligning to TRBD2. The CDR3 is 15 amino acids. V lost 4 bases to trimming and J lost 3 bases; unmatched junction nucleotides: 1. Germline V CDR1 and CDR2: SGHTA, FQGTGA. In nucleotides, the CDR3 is TGTGCCAGCAGCTCTAGCGGGAGGGTCTACAATGAGCAGTTCTTC. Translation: CASSSSGRVYNEQFF.

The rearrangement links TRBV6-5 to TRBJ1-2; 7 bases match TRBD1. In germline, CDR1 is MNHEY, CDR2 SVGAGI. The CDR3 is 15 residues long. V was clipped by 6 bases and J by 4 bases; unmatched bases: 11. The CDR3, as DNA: TGTGCCAGCAGATCCCAAGGGACAGCAAGCTATGGCTACACCTTC. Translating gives CASRSQGTASYGYTF.

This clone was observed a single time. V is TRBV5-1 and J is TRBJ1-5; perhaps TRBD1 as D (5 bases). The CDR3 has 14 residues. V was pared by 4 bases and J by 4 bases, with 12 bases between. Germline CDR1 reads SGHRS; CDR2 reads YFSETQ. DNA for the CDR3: TGCGCCAGCAGCCCGGGGGACGGTAATCAGCCCCAGCATTTT. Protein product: CASSPGDGNQPQHF.

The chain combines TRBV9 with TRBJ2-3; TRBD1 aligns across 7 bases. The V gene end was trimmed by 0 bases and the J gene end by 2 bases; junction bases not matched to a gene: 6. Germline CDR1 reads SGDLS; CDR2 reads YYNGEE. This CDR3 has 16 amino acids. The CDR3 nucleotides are TGTGCCAGCAGCGTAGGACAGGGTGGTGCCACAGATACGCAGTATTTT. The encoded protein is CASSVGQGGATDTQYF.

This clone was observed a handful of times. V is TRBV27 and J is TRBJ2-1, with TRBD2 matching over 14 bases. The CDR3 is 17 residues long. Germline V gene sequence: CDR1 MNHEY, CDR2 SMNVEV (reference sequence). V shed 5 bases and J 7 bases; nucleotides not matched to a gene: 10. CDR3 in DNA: TGTGCCAGCAGTCCACCGAGACTAGCGGGAGGGAATAATGAGCAGTTCTTC. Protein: CASSPPRLAGGNNEQFF.

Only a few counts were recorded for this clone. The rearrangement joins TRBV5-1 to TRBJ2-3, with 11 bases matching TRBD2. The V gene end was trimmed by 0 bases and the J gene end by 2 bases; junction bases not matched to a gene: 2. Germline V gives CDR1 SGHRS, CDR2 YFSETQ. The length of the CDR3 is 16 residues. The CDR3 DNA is TGCGCCAGCAGCTTGGGACTAGCGGGATTCACAGATACGCAGTATTTT. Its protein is CASSLGLAGFTDTQYF.

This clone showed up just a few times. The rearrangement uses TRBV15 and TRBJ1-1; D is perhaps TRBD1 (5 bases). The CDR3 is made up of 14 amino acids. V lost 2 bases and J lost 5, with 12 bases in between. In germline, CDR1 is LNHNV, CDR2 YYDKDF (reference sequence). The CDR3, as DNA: TGTGCCACCAGCAGACAGGGTGCAGGGACTGAAGCTTTCTTT. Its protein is CATSRQGAGTEAFF.

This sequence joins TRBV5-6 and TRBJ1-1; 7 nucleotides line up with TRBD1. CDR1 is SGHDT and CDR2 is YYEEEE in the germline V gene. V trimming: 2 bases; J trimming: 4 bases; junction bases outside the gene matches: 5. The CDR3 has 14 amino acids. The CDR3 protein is CASSLTGVGTEAFF. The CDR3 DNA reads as TGTGCCAGCAGCTTAACAGGGGTCGGCACTGAAGCTTTCTTT.

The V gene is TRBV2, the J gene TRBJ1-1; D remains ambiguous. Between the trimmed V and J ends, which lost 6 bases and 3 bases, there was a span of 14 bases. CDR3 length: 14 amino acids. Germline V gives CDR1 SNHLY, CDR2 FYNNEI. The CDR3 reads CASRVLDTYTEAFF. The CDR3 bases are TGTGCCAGCAGGGTGCTCGACACGTACACTGAAGCTTTCTTT.

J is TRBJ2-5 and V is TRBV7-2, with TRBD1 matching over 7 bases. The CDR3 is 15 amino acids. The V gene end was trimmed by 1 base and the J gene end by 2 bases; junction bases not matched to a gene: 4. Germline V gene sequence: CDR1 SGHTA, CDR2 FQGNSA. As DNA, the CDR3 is TGTGCCAGCAGCTTAGACGGGACAGCGCAAGAGACCCAGTACTTC. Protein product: CASSLDGTAQETQYF. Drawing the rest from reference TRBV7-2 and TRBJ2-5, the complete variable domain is GAGVSQSPSNKVTEKGKDVELRCDPISGHTALYWYRQSLGQGLEFLIYFQGNSAPDKSGLPSDRFSAERTGGSVSTLTIQRTQQEDSAVYLCASSLDGTAQETQYFGPGTRLLVL.

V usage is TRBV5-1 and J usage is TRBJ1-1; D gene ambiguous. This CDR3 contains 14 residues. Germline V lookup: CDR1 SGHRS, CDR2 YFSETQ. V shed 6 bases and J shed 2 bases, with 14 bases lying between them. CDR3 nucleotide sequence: TGCGCCAGCATTCCCCCAGGATCAAACACTGAAGCTTTCTTT. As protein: CASIPPGSNTEAFF.

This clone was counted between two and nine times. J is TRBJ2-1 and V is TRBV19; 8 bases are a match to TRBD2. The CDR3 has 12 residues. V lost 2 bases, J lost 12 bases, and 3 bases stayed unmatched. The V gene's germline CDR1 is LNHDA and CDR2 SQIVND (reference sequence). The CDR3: CASSISGGGQFF. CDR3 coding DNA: TGTGCCAGTAGTATATCGGGAGGGGGGCAGTTCTTC.

The CDR3 DNA is TGTGCCAGCAGTCCCGGGGCTAACTATGGCTACACCTTC. Translation: CASSPGANYGYTF. The rearrangement uses TRBV6-1 and TRBJ1-2; D ambiguous. The CDR3 covers 13 residues. Germline-derived CDR1 and CDR2 are MNHNS and SASEGT. Trimming removed 5 bases at V and 0 bases at J, with 7 bases between.

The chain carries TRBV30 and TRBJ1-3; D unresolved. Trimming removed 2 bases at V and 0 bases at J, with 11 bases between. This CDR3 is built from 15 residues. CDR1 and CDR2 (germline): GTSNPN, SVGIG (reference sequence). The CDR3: CAWSPDTSSGNTIYF. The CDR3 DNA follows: TGTGCCTGGAGTCCCGACACTAGCTCTGGAAACACCATATATTTT.

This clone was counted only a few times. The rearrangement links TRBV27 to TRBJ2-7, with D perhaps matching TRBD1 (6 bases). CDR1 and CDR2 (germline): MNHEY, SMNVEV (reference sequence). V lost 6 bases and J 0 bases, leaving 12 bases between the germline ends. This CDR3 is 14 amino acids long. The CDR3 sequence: CASRQGLSSYEQYF. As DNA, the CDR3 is TGTGCCAGCAGACAGGGTCTTAGCTCCTACGAGCAGTACTTC.

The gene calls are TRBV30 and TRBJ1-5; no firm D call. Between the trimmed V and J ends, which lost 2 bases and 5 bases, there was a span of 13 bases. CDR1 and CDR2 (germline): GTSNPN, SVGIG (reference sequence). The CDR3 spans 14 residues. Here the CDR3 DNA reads TGTGCCTGGAGTATGAACAGCGGATATCAGCCCCAGCATTTT. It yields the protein CAWSMNSGYQPQHF.

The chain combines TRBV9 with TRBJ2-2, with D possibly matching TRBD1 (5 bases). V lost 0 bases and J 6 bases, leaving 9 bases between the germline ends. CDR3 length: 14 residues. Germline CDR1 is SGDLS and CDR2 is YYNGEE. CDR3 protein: CASSVVQGPGELFF. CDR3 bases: TGTGCCAGCAGCGTAGTTCAGGGTCCCGGGGAGCTGTTTTTT.

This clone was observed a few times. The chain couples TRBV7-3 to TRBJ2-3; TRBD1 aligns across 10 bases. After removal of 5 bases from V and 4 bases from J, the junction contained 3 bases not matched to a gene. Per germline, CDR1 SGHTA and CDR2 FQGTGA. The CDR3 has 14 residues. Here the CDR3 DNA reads TGTGCCAGCAGCCTAGGACAGGGGGCAGATACGCAGTATTTT. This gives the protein CASSLGQGADTQYF.

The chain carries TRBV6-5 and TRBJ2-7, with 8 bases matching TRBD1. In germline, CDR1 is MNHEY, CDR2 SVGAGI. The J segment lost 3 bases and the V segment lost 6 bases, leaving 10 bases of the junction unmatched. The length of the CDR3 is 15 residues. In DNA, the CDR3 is TGTGCCAGCAGAAACCCAGGACAGGGTGTCTACGAGCAGTACTTC. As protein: CASRNPGQGVYEQYF.

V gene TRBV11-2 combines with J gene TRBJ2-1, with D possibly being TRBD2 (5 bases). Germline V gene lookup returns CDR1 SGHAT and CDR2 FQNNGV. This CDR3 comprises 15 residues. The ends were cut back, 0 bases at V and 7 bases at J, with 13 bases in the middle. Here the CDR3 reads CASSLDRTVSNEQFF. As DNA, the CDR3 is TGTGCCAGCAGCTTAGACCGGACTGTCAGTAATGAGCAGTTCTTC.